At least ten counts were recorded for the clone carrying this T cell receptor (beta chain). The antigen remains undetermined. This sample is drawn from a study of T-cell reconstitution after alpha-beta-depleted transplantation in children. Germline CDR1 SGDLS, CDR2 YYNGEE. CDR3 length: 14 residues. V gave up 6 bases and J gave up 0 bases, with 13 bases separating them. The TCRbeta library incorporated unique molecular identifiers. TCRdb recomputed calls from the PCR reads with MiXCR, one row per CDR3 protein. The sample consists of tens of thousands of distinct CDR3 sequences, 5.5% to 7.5% of them appearing once. The study, taken as a whole, reports: Once a year had passed after transplant, T-cell counts and diversity came mostly from newly produced T cells. About two months after transplant, alpha-beta T cells reportedly came from several hundred expanded graft clones. Surviving recipient cells, namely T cells and thymic progenitors, were the source of high day-60 TCRbeta diversity in some patients.

The rearrangement links TRBV9 to TRBJ2-7, with a possible D match to TRBD1 (5 bases). The source is a male patient aged 5 to 17 who had a stem cell transplant for acute myeloid leukemia, so the T cells may come from the graft donor. Sequencing was performed on PBMCs, mostly from graft donor cells, taken 180 days after TCRalphabeta/CD19-depleted stem cell transplant. This CDR3 reads CASTPTAHSYEQYF. CDR3 DNA sequence: TGTGCCAGCACCCCGACAGCCCACTCCTACGAGCAGTACTTC. The full variable domain, completed using reference TRBV9 and TRBJ2-7, is DSGVTQTPKHLITATGQRVTLRCSPRSGDLSVYWYQQSLDQGLQFLIQYYNGEERAKGNILERFSAQQFPDLHSELNLSSLELGDSALYFCASTPTAHSYEQYFGPGTRLTVT.